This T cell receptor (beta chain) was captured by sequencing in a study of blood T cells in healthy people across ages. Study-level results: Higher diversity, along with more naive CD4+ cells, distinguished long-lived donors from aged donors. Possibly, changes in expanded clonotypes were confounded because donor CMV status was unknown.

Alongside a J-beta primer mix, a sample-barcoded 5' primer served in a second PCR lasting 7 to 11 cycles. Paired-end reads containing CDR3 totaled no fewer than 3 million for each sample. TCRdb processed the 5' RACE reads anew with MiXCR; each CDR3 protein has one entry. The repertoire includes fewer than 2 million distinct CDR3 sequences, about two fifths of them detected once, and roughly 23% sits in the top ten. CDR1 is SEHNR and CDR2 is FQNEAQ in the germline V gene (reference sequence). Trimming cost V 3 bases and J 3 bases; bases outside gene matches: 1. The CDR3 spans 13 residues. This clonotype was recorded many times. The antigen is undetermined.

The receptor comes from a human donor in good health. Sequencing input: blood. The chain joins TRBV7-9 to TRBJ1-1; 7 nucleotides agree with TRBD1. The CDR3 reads CASSFTGDTEAFF. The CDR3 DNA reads TGTGCCAGCAGCTTCACAGGGGACACTGAAGCTTTCTTT.